What follows are 30 T cell receptor beta chains derived from one specimen sequenced in a study of identical twins listed by TCRdb under 2016. Libraries were built with 5' RACE. TCRdb names Illumina HiSeq 2000 as the instrument used. TCRdb itself trimmed the public reads at Q25 with fastp, ran MiXCR and retained productive beta chains. All rows with the same CDR3 protein become a single entry with the most common DNA and genes. In this sample the table shows more than 650,000 distinct CDR3 sequences, around 6% of which occur a single time. The ten most abundant clones make up roughly 2% of the sample. Material: naive T cells sorted from blood. The intended sense of this specimen's cell subset or site label: cells isolated with a human naive T-cell isolation kit. The source of these receptors is a man younger than 30 in good health.

This clonotype was counted a few times. The gene calls are TRBV18 and TRBJ1-4; a possible D gene is TRBD1 (6 bases). The CDR3 loop spans 15 amino acids. Trimming took 4 bases from V and 2 from J, leaving 11 bases between them. Germline V gene lookup returns CDR1 KGHSH and CDR2 LQKENI. The CDR3, as DNA: TGTGCCAGCTCACTGAACAGGGCGACTAATGAAAAACTGTTTTTT. Translation gives CASSLNRATNEKLFF.

Many counts were recorded for this clonotype. The CDR3 loop reads CASSRGSSTDTQYF. In DNA form, the CDR3 reads TGTGCCAGCAGCCGAGGATCTAGCACAGATACGCAGTATTTT. This sequence joins TRBV7-9 and TRBJ2-3; D is undetermined. CDR3 size: 14 residues. Trimming removed 5 bases at V and 0 bases at J, with 9 bases between. The germline V gene encodes CDR1 SEHNR and CDR2 FQNEAQ (reference sequence).

The J gene is TRBJ1-2, the V gene TRBV20-1, with D possibly being TRBD1 (6 bases). CDR1 and CDR2 (germline): DFQATT, SNEGSKA (reference sequence). Between the trimmed V and J ends, which lost 0 bases and 4 bases, there was a span of 12 bases. The CDR3 totals 14 residues. The CDR3 region is CSARDRGAAYGYTF. DNA of the CDR3: TGCAGTGCTAGAGATCGGGGGGCAGCCTATGGCTACACCTTC.

This clonotype came up a few times. The V and J genes are TRBV3-1 and TRBJ2-6; no firm D call. The CDR3 is 17 residues long. CDR1 LGHDT and CDR2 YNNKEL come from the germline V gene (reference sequence). The V end lost 1 base, the J end lost 4 bases, and 14 bases lay between the germline ends. The CDR3, as DNA: TGTGCCAGCAGCCAAGGGCGAGCGTCACTCGGGGCCAACGTCCTGACTTTC. Its protein product is CASSQGRASLGANVLTF.

This clonotype appeared many times. The chain couples TRBV20-1 to TRBJ2-3, with D unresolved. In germline, CDR1 is DFQATT, CDR2 SNEGSKA (reference sequence). CDR3 length equals 14 residues. Deletions cut 1 base from V and 5 bases from J, with 13 bases between. CDR3 sequence reads: CSARVLVGQDTQYF. As DNA, the CDR3 is TGCAGTGCTAGAGTGTTAGTTGGGCAAGATACGCAGTATTTT.

This clonotype was recorded at least ten times. This chain connects TRBV5-5 to TRBJ2-7, with no clear D. This CDR3 contains 12 residues. Germline V gene lookup returns CDR1 SGHKS and CDR2 YYEKEE (reference sequence). Trimming stripped 4 bases from V and 4 bases from J, with 9 bases between. In DNA form, the CDR3 reads TGTGCCAGCAGCGCGAACGGTTACGAGCAGTACGTC. This sequence encodes CASSANGYEQYV.

The J gene is TRBJ2-5, the V gene TRBV9, with 7 bases identical to TRBD2. Germline CDR1 and CDR2: SGDLS and YYNGEE. Trimming cost V 4 bases and J 5 bases; bases outside gene matches: 11. This CDR3 region has 15 residues. The CDR3 nucleotides read TGTGCCAGCAGCCCCCTTTGGACTAGTAAGGAGACCCAGTACTTC. Translated: CASSPLWTSKETQYF. Combining the CDR3 with reference TRBV9 and TRBJ2-5 gives the whole variable domain DSGVTQTPKHLITATGQRVTLRCSPRSGDLSVYWYQQSLDQGLQFLIQYYNGEERAKGNILERFSAQQFPDLHSELNLSSLELGDSALYFCASSPLWTSKETQYFGPGTRLLVL.

This clonotype was seen many times. V gene TRBV6-5 combines with J gene TRBJ2-3, with D perhaps matching TRBD1 (6 bases). With 2 bases removed from V and 0 bases from J, the gap between germline ends came to 9 bases. The V gene's germline CDR1 is MNHEY and CDR2 SVGAGI. The CDR3 is 15 residues long. The CDR3 nucleotides are TGTGCCAGCAGTTACGGGGGCGCCAGCACAGATACGCAGTATTTT. Translation: CASSYGGASTDTQYF.

This clonotype was found a few times. This chain uses TRBV29-1 with TRBJ2-7, with 9 positions matching TRBD2. The CDR3 loop spans 13 amino acids. The germline CDR1 and CDR2 sequences are SQVTM and ANQGSEA. V gave up 6 bases and J gave up 5 bases; unmatched junction bases: 8. The CDR3 DNA follows: TGCAGCGTCAGGACTAGCGCAGTGAACGAGCAGTACTTC. Its translation: CSVRTSAVNEQYF.

This clonotype came up many times. This sequence joins TRBV12-5 and TRBJ2-3; D is unresolved. This CDR3 is 16 amino acids long. Germline V lookup: CDR1 LGHNT, CDR2 FRNRAP. V lost 4 bases to trimming and J lost 2 bases, with 16 bases between them. The DNA of the CDR3 is TGTGCTAGTGGTTCGAAGAACGTACGGGTCACAGATACGCAGTATTTT. Translation gives CASGSKNVRVTDTQYF.

This CDR3 is CATYLGDVNTGELFF. The CDR3 DNA reads as TGTGCCACCTACCTGGGGGACGTGAACACCGGGGAGCTGTTTTTT. The V gene is TRBV10-3, the J gene TRBJ2-2; the D gene could be TRBD1 or TRBD2 (5 bases each). V gave up 10 bases and J gave up 1 base, with 16 bases separating them. CDR3 size: 15 residues. From germline, CDR1 is ENHRY and CDR2 SYGVKD.

The rearrangement uses TRBV18 and TRBJ2-7, with TRBD1 matching over 7 bases. Germline CDR1 is KGHSH and CDR2 is LQKENI. V lost 3 bases to trimming and J lost 2 bases; unmatched junction nucleotides: 7. The CDR3 has 15 residues. CDR3 protein: CASSPSRTGTYEQYF. CDR3 nucleotide sequence: TGTGCCAGCTCACCCTCAAGGACAGGAACCTACGAGCAGTACTTC.

This clonotype was detected a few times. The chain couples TRBV29-1 to TRBJ2-6, with D possibly being TRBD1 or TRBD2 (5 bases each). The CDR3 spans 14 residues. The V end was cut by 6 bases, the J end by 2 bases, with 11 bases between. From germline, CDR1 is SQVTM and CDR2 ANQGSEA. The CDR3 sequence: CSVYGGTGANVLTF. The CDR3 coding sequence is TGCAGCGTGTATGGGGGAACTGGGGCCAACGTCCTGACTTTC. The variable domain in full, with the rest retrieved from reference TRBV29-1 and TRBJ2-6, is SAVISQKPSRDICQRGTSLTIQCQVDSQVTMMFWYRQQPGQSLTLIATANQGSEATYESGFVIDKFPISRPNLTFSTLTVSNMSPEDSSIYLCSVYGGTGANVLTFGAGSRLTVL.

This clonotype was counted only a few times. The chain uses TRBV6-2 or TRBV6-3 and TRBJ2-7; TRBD1 aligns across 11 bases. There are 13 residues in the CDR3. Germline loops: CDR1 MNHEY, CDR2 SVGEGT. The ends lost 7 bases at V and 3 bases at J; junction bases unmatched: 2. The chain's CDR3 is CASTGTGGYEQYF. CDR3 nucleotides: TGTGCCAGCACCGGGACAGGGGGCTACGAGCAGTACTTC.

This clonotype was seen many times. The V and J genes are TRBV24-1 and TRBJ2-5; 8 nucleotides agree with TRBD1. CDR3 length equals 16 residues. Germline trimming cut 4 bases from V and 2 bases from J; bases unmatched to any gene: 8. Germline V gives CDR1 KGHDR, CDR2 SFDVKD. The CDR3: CATSESTGGTQETQYF. The CDR3 DNA reads TGTGCCACCAGTGAATCTACAGGGGGGACTCAAGAGACCCAGTACTTC.

V gene TRBV19 combines with J gene TRBJ1-1; a possible D gene is TRBD1 (6 bases). The CDR3 totals 16 residues. Trimming stripped 6 bases from V and 1 base from J, with 18 bases between. The germline V gene has CDR1 LNHDA and CDR2 SQIVND (reference sequence). CDR3 sequence reads: CASSHPGGGQNTEAFF. The CDR3 region has the DNA TGTGCCAGTAGCCACCCTGGCGGGGGGCAGAACACTGAAGCTTTCTTT.

This clonotype turned up a few times. The chain uses TRBV30 and TRBJ2-7; 10 bases align to TRBD2. This CDR3 has 14 amino acids. Looked up from germline, CDR1 is GTSNPN and CDR2 is SVGIG (reference sequence). Trimming took 3 bases from V and 2 from J; bases not matched to a gene: 4. Written as DNA, the CDR3 is TGTGCCTGGAGCCCCAGCGGGAGGGCCTACGAGCAGTACTTC. This gives the protein CAWSPSGRAYEQYF.

V gene TRBV25-1 combines with J gene TRBJ2-1; D call uncertain. The V gene lost 2 bases and the J gene lost 0 bases, with 14 bases spanning the gap. The CDR3 has 17 residues. CDR1 is MGHDK, CDR2 SYGVNS, per germline. CDR3 bases: TGTGCCAGCAGTGAAGGGTGGAGTGGCCTCTCCTACAATGAGCAGTTCTTC. Its translation is CASSEGWSGLSYNEQFF.

The gene calls are TRBV7-9 and TRBJ1-1; D is possibly TRBD1 (5 bases). Per germline, CDR1 SEHNR and CDR2 FQNEAQ (reference sequence). V was pared by 2 bases and J by 7 bases, with 14 bases between. The CDR3 sequence is 14 residues long. CDR3 in DNA: TGTGCCAGCAGCTTAATAGGGGCGGCGGATGAAGCTTTCTTT. It specifies CASSLIGAADEAFF.

CDR3 loop: CASSALAGARNEQFF. Here the CDR3 DNA reads TGTGCCAGCAGCGCCCTAGCGGGAGCTAGAAATGAGCAGTTCTTC. The gene calls are TRBV7-9 and TRBJ2-1, with TRBD2 matching 10 bases. The V segment lost 5 bases and the J segment 7 bases; nucleotides outside the gene matches: 8. The CDR3 has 15 residues. Germline V CDR1 and CDR2: SEHNR, FQNEAQ (reference sequence).

Ten or more counts support this clonotype. The chain combines TRBV5-6 with TRBJ2-3; TRBD2 agrees at 10 bases. The V and J ends lost 3 bases and 2 bases, in that order; junction bases with no gene match: 3. In germline, CDR1 is SGHDT, CDR2 YYEEEE. CDR3 size: 15 residues. CDR3 nucleotide sequence: TGTGCCAGCAGCTCGGGACTAGCGTTCACAGATACGCAGTATTTT. Translation: CASSSGLAFTDTQYF.

This clonotype was seen more than once but under ten times. V and J are TRBV9 and TRBJ1-3, with D perhaps TRBD1 (6 bases). The CDR3 is 14 residues long. With 0 bases removed from V and 5 bases from J, the gap between germline ends came to 9 bases. The germline V gene encodes CDR1 SGDLS and CDR2 YYNGEE. The CDR3, as DNA: TGTGCCAGCAGCGTAGAGGGGGTGAGAAACACCATATATTTT. It yields the protein CASSVEGVRNTIYF.

The rearrangement uses TRBV12-3 or TRBV12-4 and TRBJ2-3, with 12 positions matching TRBD1. The trim removed 6 bases at V and 3 bases at J, leaving 7 bases unmatched. The CDR3 contains 16 residues. The CDR3 DNA sequence: TGTGCCAGCAGCACCGGGACAGGGGGCTGGACAGATACGCAGTATTTT. Its protein product is CASSTGTGGWTDTQYF.

V and J are TRBV4-1 and TRBJ2-5, with 10 bases fitting TRBD1. V was pared by 1 base and J by 5 bases, with 7 bases of the junction left unmatched. Looked up from germline, CDR1 is MGHRA and CDR2 is YSYEKL. This CDR3 comprises 16 residues. This chain's CDR3 is CASSQGQGAKWETQYF. The CDR3 bases are TGCGCCAGCAGCCAAGGACAGGGGGCAAAGTGGGAGACCCAGTACTTC.

This clonotype was seen many times. The genes are TRBV12-3 or TRBV12-4 and TRBJ2-7; 8 bases are shared with TRBD1. The CDR3 spans 15 residues. V dropped 0 bases and J dropped 3; count of bases not matched to a gene: 4. The DNA of the CDR3 is TGTGCCAGCAGTTTAGCCGGACAGGGAATCTACGAGCAGTACTTC. It codes for CASSLAGQGIYEQYF.

This clonotype was found many times. This chain uses TRBV12-3 or TRBV12-4 with TRBJ1-6; maybe TRBD1 (5 bases). This CDR3 has 14 amino acids. V dropped 6 bases and J dropped 5 bases, with 11 bases sitting between them. The CDR3 region has the DNA TGTGCCAGCAGGAGGCGACAGAATAATTCACCCCTCCACTTT. This sequence encodes CASRRRQNNSPLHF.

This chain links TRBV12-3 or TRBV12-4 with TRBJ2-1; no definite D call. Trimming cost V 5 bases and J 12 bases, with 11 bases left between them. CDR3 length: 11 residues. CDR3 sequence (DNA): TGTGCCAGCAGTCAGAAGGTTCGGCAGTTCTTC. Translated: CASSQKVRQFF.

As regards this clonotype: A read error is possible here, since a much larger clone lies one base away. The final CDR3 position lacks the conserved phenylalanine or tryptophan, pointing to a likely read error. The CDR3 DNA is TGTGCCAGCAGTCCCACCGGGCCCTACGAGCAGTACCTC. This encodes CASSPTGPYEQYL. V is TRBV27 and J is TRBJ2-7; D is unresolved. CDR3 size: 13 residues. V gave up 5 bases and J gave up 2 bases, with 10 bases separating them. Looked up from germline, CDR1 is MNHEY and CDR2 is SMNVEV (reference sequence).

V usage is TRBV5-1 and J usage is TRBJ2-5; TRBD2 aligns across 7 bases. The ends lost 2 bases at V and 1 base at J; junction bases unmatched: 8. The CDR3 is 16 residues long. Germline lookup yields CDR1 SGHRS and CDR2 YFSETQ. CDR3: CASSFRRGDIQETQYF. For the CDR3, the DNA is TGCGCCAGCAGCTTCCGACGGGGGGATATCCAAGAGACCCAGTACTTC.

The gene calls are TRBV3-1 and TRBJ2-7, with D perhaps matching TRBD1 (6 bases). V lost 2 bases to trimming and J lost 0 bases, with 14 bases between them. This CDR3 spans 16 amino acids. The germline V gene has CDR1 LGHDT and CDR2 YNNKEL (reference sequence). CDR3 nucleotide sequence: TGTGCCAGCAGCCAACCTGGACAGACCAACTCCTACGAGCAGTACGTC. Translated, it gives CASSQPGQTNSYEQYV.